This paragraph reports one T cell receptor (beta chain). The antigen is not known. The sample originates from a study of cytomegalovirus exposure and HLA in healthy donors. Overall study findings and caveats: The CMV antigen specificity of a few CMV-associated chains was confirmed through in vitro analysis. Rarity characterized most TCR sequences, yet some public TCRs appeared in many donors. Listed as cytomegalovirus-associated were 150 to 200 TCR beta chains.

Sequencing was performed with immunoSEQ multiplex PCR; in TCRdb, only in-frame clones are kept and a portion is missing. The sample consists of about 120,000 clones, approximately 89% of them appearing once. This CDR3 has 15 residues. Germline CDR1 SGHAT, CDR2 FQNNGV. Trimming removed 3 bases from V and 2 bases from J; junction bases left unmatched: 5. Sequencing was done on a sample of PBMCs. The genes are TRBV11-2 and TRBJ2-3; 7 positions match TRBD1. The receptor comes from a woman aged 18-35 years in good health and CMV-seronegative. The CDR3, as DNA: TGTGCCAGCAGCTTCACAGGGGCTAACACAGATACGCAGTATTTT. This translates into CASSFTGANTDTQYF.